This T cell receptor (beta chain) was obtained from a study of cytomegalovirus exposure and HLA in healthy donors. The V gene's germline CDR1 is SEHNR and CDR2 FQNEAQ (reference sequence). This CDR3 has 15 residues. Trimming removed 1 base from V and 7 bases from J, with 11 bases in between. The PCR contained 60 Vbeta and 13 Jbeta primers. Sequencing was performed with immunoSEQ multiplex PCR; in TCRdb, only in-frame clones are kept and a portion is missing. Of fewer than 120,000 clones listed, roughly 86% are singletons. This clone showed up just once. What it recognizes is unknown. Findings and caveats of the study: Reports indicate that TCR beta sequences accurately predicted the HLA-A and HLA-B alleles of most subjects. It was 150 to 200 TCR beta chains that were listed as cytomegalovirus-associated. Sequencing probably produced one cluster of sequence variants that were highly shared.

Material: PBMCs. V and J are TRBV7-9 and TRBJ1-6, with D possibly matching TRBD1 (5 bases). This clonotype originated in a man between 40 and 49 years old in good health and CMV-seronegative. The CDR3 spells CASSLEGTSNSPLHF. CDR3 nucleotides: TGTGCCAGCAGCTTAGAGGGGACTTCAAATTCACCCCTCCACTTT.